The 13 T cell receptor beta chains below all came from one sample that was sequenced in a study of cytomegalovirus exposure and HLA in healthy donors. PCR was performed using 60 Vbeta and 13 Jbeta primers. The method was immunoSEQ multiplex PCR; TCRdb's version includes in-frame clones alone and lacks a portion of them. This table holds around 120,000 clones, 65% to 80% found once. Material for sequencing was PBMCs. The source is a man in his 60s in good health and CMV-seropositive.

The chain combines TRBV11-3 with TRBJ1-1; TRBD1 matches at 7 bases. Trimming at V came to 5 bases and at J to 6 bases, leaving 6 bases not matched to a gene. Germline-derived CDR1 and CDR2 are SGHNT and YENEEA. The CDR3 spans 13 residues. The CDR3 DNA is TGTGCCAGCAGCCTCGACAGGGAGGCTGAAGCTTTCTTT. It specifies CASSLDREAEAFF.

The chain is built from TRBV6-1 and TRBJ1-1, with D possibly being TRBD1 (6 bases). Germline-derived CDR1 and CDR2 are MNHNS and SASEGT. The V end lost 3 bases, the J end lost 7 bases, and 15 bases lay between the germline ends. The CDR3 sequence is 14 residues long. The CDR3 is CASSDPGQKFEAFF. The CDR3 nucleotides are TGTGCCAGCAGTGATCCCGGACAGAAATTTGAAGCTTTCTTT.

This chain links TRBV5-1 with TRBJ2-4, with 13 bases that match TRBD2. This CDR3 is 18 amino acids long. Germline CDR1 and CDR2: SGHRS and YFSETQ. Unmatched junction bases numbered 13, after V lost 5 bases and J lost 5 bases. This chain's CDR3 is CASRGGLAGPSGENIQYF. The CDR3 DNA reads TGCGCCAGCAGGGGGGGACTAGCGGGACCGTCTGGGGAAAACATTCAGTACTTC. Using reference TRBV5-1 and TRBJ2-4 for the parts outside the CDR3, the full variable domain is KAGVTQTPRYLIKTRGQQVTLSCSPISGHRSVSWYQQTPGQGLQFLFEYFSETQRNKGNFPGRFSGRQFSNSRSEMNVSTLELGDSALYLCASRGGLAGPSGENIQYFGAGTRLSVL.

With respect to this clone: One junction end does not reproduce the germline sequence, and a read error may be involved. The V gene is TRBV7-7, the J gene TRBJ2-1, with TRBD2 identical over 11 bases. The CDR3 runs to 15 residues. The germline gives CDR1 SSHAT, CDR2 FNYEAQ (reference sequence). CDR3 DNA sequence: TGTGCTAGCAGCTCACTAGCGGGAGCCTACAATGAGCAGTTCTTC. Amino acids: CASSSLAGAYNEQFF.

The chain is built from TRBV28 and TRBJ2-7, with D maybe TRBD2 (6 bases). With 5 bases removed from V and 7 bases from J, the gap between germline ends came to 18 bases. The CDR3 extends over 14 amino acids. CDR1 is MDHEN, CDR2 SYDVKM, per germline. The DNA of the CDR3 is TGTGCCAGCAGTAAGACGAGGGGCGGGGATGAGCAGTACTTC. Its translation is CASSKTRGGDEQYF.

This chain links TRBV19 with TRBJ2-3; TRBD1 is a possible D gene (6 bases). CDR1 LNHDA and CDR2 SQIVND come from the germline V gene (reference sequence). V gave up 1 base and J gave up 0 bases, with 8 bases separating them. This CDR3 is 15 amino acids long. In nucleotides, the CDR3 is TGTGCCAGTAGTATAGGGACAGTCAGCACAGATACGCAGTATTTT. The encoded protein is CASSIGTVSTDTQYF.

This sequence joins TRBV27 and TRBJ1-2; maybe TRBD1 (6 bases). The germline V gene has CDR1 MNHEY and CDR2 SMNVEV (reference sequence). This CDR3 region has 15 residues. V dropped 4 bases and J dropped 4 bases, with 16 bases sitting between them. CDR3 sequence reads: CASSSRGLGAYGYTF. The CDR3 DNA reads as TGTGCCAGCAGTTCGAGGGGGTTGGGGGCCTATGGCTACACCTTC.

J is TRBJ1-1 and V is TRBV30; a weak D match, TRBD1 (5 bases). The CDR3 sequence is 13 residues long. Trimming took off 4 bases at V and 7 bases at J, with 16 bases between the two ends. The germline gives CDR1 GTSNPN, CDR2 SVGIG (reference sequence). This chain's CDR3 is CAWNLSGGDEAFF. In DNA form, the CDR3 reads TGTGCCTGGAATCTGTCCGGGGGGGATGAAGCTTTCTTT. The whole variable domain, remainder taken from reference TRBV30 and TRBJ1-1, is SQTIHQWPATLVQPVGSPLSLECTVEGTSNPNLYWYRQAAGRGLQLLFYSVGIGQISSEVPQNLSASRPQDRQFILSSKKLLLSDSGFYLCAWNLSGGDEAFFGQGTRLTVV.

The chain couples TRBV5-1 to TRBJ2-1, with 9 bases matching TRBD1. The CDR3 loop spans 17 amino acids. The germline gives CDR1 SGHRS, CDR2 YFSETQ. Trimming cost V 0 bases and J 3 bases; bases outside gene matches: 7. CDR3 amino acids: CASSLGIQGAGYNEQFF. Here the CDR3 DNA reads TGCGCCAGCAGCTTGGGAATACAGGGGGCGGGCTACAATGAGCAGTTCTTC.

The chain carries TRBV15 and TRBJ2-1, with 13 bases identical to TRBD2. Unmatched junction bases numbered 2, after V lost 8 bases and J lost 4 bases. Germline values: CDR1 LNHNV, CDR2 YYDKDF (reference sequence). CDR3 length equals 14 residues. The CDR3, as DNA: TGTGCCACCTCACTAGCGGGGGGGTACAATGAGCAGTTCTTC. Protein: CATSLAGGYNEQFF.

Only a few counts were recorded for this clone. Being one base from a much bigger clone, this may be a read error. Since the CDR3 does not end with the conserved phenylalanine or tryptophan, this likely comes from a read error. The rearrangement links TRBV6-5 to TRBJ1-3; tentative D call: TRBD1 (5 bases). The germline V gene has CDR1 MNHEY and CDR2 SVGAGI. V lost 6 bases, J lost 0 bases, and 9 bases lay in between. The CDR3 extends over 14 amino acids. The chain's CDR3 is CASRTGTSGNTIYL. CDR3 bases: TGTGCCAGCAGAACAGGAACCTCTGGAAACACCATATATCTT.

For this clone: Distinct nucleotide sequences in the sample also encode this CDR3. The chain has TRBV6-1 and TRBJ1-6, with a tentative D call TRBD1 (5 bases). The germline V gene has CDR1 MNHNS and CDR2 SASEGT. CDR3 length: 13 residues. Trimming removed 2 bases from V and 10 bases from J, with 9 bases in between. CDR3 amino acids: CASSERGNSPLHF. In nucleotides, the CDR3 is TGTGCCAGCAGTGAACGGGGGAACTCACCCCTCCACTTT.

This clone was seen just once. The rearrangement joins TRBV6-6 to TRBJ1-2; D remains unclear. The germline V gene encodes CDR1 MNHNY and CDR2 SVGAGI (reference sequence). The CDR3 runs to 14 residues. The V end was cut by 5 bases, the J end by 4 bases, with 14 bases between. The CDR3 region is CASSTSIGGYGYTF. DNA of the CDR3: TGTGCCAGCAGTACCTCGATCGGAGGCTATGGCTACACCTTC.